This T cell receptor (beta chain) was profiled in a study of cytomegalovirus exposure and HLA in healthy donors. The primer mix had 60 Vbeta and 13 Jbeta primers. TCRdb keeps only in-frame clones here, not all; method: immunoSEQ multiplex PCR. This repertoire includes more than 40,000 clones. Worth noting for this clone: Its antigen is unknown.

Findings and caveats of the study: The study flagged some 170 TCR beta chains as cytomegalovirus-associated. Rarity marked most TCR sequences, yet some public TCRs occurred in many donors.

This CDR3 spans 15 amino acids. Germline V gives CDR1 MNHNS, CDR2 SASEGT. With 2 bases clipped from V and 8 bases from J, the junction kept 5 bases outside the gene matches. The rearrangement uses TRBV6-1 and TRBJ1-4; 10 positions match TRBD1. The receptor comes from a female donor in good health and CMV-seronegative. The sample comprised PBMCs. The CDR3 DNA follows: TGTGCCAGCAGTGAATCTTTGGACAGGGGGGAAAAACTGTTTTTT. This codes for CASSESLDRGEKLFF.